Presented here are 10 T cell receptor beta chains from one specimen sequenced in a study of CD8 T cell repertoires and HIV-1 epitope variants. Measured with immunoSEQ multiplex PCR; TCRdb has only the in-frame clones, and not every one. The sample records 95,000 or so clones, approximately 70% being singletons. Sequencing was carried out using uncultured baseline CD8+ T cells from peripheral blood mononuclear cells (PBMCs). These receptors all stem from a male donor with HIV.

The J gene is TRBJ1-5, the V gene TRBV5-6, with 9 positions matching TRBD1. The V gene end was trimmed by 0 bases and the J gene end by 12 bases; junction bases not matched to a gene: 1. The CDR3 is 12 amino acids. Germline lookup yields CDR1 SGHDT and CDR2 YYEEEE. CDR3 residues: CASSLGTGDQHF. CDR3 in DNA: TGTGCCAGCAGCTTGGGGACAGGGGACCAGCATTTT.

The rearrangement links TRBV10-2 to TRBJ1-5; TRBD1 matches at 7 bases. Per the germline V gene, CDR1 is WSHSY and CDR2 is SAAADI. The length of the CDR3 is 17 residues. The V segment lost 3 bases and the J segment 0 bases; nucleotides outside the gene matches: 8. CDR3: CASSEILAGGSNQPQHF. In nucleotides, the CDR3 is TGCGCCAGCAGTGAAATATTGGCAGGGGGTAGCAATCAGCCCCAGCATTTT.

V and J are TRBV6-1 and TRBJ2-1; 7 nucleotides align to TRBD2. The V gene end was trimmed by 8 bases and the J gene end by 4 bases; junction bases not matched to a gene: 11. The CDR3 consists of 15 residues. Germline lookup yields CDR1 MNHNS and CDR2 SASEGT. The CDR3 region has the DNA TGTGCCAGCCGGATTTGGGGGAGGGGATACAATGAGCAGTTCTTC. Encoded protein: CASRIWGRGYNEQFF.

The chain carries TRBV6-1 and TRBJ2-3, with 10 bases that match TRBD2. There are 15 residues in the CDR3. From germline, CDR1 is MNHNS and CDR2 SASEGT. V lost 6 bases and J lost 5; bases outside the gene matches: 8. The CDR3 DNA sequence: TGTGCCAGCAGAGTAGCGGGAGGCCATGTAGATACGCAGTATTTT. Its protein product is CASRVAGGHVDTQYF.

V is TRBV6-1 and J is TRBJ2-3; 10 nucleotides agree with TRBD2. Germline loops: CDR1 MNHNS, CDR2 SASEGT. V gave up 1 base and J gave up 6 bases; unmatched junction bases: 4. The CDR3 runs 15 residues. This CDR3 reads CASSEVAGGGDTQYF. The CDR3 DNA sequence: TGTGCCAGCAGTGAAGTAGCGGGAGGCGGGGATACGCAGTATTTT.

There are a few counts of this clone. The chain employs TRBV7-2 and TRBJ2-3; TRBD2 matches at 15 bases. The V and J ends lost 4 bases and 5 bases, in that order; junction bases with no gene match: 4. The CDR3 loop spans 16 amino acids. CDR1 is SGHTA, CDR2 FQGNSA, per germline. In DNA, the CDR3 is TGTGCCAGCAGCTCCGGGACTAGCGGGGGGCTAGATACGCAGTATTTT. It codes for CASSSGTSGGLDTQYF.

The chain uses TRBV4-1 and TRBJ2-7; 12 nucleotides line up with TRBD2. Germline assignment: CDR1 MGHRA and CDR2 YSYEKL. The V and J ends lost 8 bases and 6 bases, in that order; junction bases with no gene match: 5. CDR3 length: 13 amino acids. CDR3 nucleotides: TGCGCCAGCGCCCTAGCGGGAGGGTTCGAGCAGTACTTC. It translates to CASALAGGFEQYF.

The chain recombines TRBV11-1 with TRBJ2-1; 10 bases fit TRBD2. This CDR3 region has 17 residues. J gave up 9 bases and V 5 bases, and 16 bases lay outside the gene matches. The germline V gene has CDR1 SGHAT and CDR2 FQDESV (reference sequence). The DNA of the CDR3 is TGTGCCAGCAGCCACCCCAAAGGGCTAGCGGGAGCCGGTGAGCAGTTCTTC. This codes for CASSHPKGLAGAGEQFF.

The chain uses TRBV27 and TRBJ2-1; TRBD1 aligns across 7 bases. Germline V gene lookup returns CDR1 MNHEY and CDR2 SMNVEV (reference sequence). This CDR3 has 14 residues. The junction had 3 bases not matched to a gene; V was cut back by 7 bases and J by 0 bases. CDR3 DNA sequence: TGTGCCAGCAAGGGACAGCTCTCCTACAATGAGCAGTTCTTC. The encoded protein is CASKGQLSYNEQFF.

This clone was counted a few times. This rearrangement joins TRBV7-2 to TRBJ2-3; 7 nucleotides line up with TRBD2. V shed 2 bases, J shed 2 bases, and the junction held 4 bases outside the gene matches. Germline CDR1 and CDR2: SGHTA and FQGNSA. The CDR3 is made up of 15 amino acids. The CDR3 DNA reads TGTGCCAGCAGCTTAATGCTAGCGGCCACAGATACGCAGTATTTT. This gives the protein CASSLMLAATDTQYF. Using reference TRBV7-2 and TRBJ2-3 for the parts outside the CDR3, the full variable domain is GAGVSQSPSNKVTEKGKDVELRCDPISGHTALYWYRQSLGQGLEFLIYFQGNSAPDKSGLPSDRFSAERTGGSVSTLTIQRTQQEDSAVYLCASSLMLAATDTQYFGPGTRLTVL.